The 23 T cell receptor beta chains below were found in one sample sequenced in a study of shared clonotypes between healthy human individuals. The protocol was immunoSEQ multiplex PCR, while the TCRdb copy is restricted to in-frame clones and leaves out a portion. The data show about 2.4 million clones, roughly 93% seen once. Sequences were obtained from naive CD4+ T cells from PBMCs. Sample subset: CD45RA+ positively selected. Source of these receptors: a man aged 18 to 29 in good health. Some clones in this sample may be carry-over from other donors' samples.

This chain uses TRBV18 with TRBJ1-2; a possible D gene is TRBD1 (6 bases). Per the germline V gene, CDR1 is KGHSH and CDR2 is LQKENI. Trimming left V 1 base short and J 0 bases short, with 9 bases between. The CDR3 runs to 15 residues. The CDR3 sequence is CASSPRTDPNYGYTF. The CDR3 DNA sequence: TGTGCCAGCTCACCACGGACAGATCCTAACTATGGCTACACCTTC. Full variable domain (rest looked up from reference TRBV18 and TRBJ1-2): NAGVMQNPRHLVRRRGQEARLRCSPMKGHSHVYWYRQLPEEGLKFMVYLQKENIIDESGMPKERFSAEFPKEGPSILRIQQVVRGDSAAYFCASSPRTDPNYGYTFGSGTRLTVV.

As to this clone: Different DNA sequences within this sample yield the same CDR3. The rearrangement joins TRBV2 to TRBJ1-3; D gene uncertain. The CDR3 loop spans 15 amino acids. Per germline, CDR1 SNHLY and CDR2 FYNNEI. The V end was cut by 2 bases, the J end by 0 bases, with 8 bases between. The CDR3 is CASSESGGSGNTIYF. CDR3 coding DNA: TGTGCCAGCAGTGAATCGGGCGGCTCTGGAAACACCATATATTTT.

The chain is built from TRBV6-6 and TRBJ2-5; 7 bases are a match to TRBD2. This CDR3 region has 15 residues. The J segment lost 5 bases and the V segment lost 5 bases, leaving 11 bases of the junction unmatched. Germline CDR1 MNHNY, CDR2 SVGAGI (reference sequence). CDR3 in DNA: TGTGCCAGCAGTCCGGGCGGGGGACTTAAGGAGACCCAGTACTTC. Its translation is CASSPGGGLKETQYF.

This clone was observed once. The V call is TRBV28, the J call TRBJ2-3, with D possibly being TRBD2 (6 bases). The germline CDR1 and CDR2 sequences are MDHEN and SYDVKM. The CDR3 spans 15 residues. Trimming took 8 bases from V and 10 from J, leaving 25 bases between them. The CDR3 DNA reads as TGTGCCAGCGGCAAAACGGGACTTTTATTGATGGCGCAGTATTTT. Protein product: CASGKTGLLLMAQYF.

Notes on this clone: This sample also contains other DNA sequences that code for the same CDR3. The chain links TRBV6-6 to TRBJ2-2, with D perhaps matching TRBD1 (5 bases). Germline assignment: CDR1 MNHNY and CDR2 SVGAGI (reference sequence). Trimming shortened V by 0 bases and J by 2 bases, and 10 bases separated the two germline ends. This CDR3 is 16 amino acids long. The CDR3 nucleotides read TGTGCCAGCAGTTACTCCTACAGGTTAAACACCGGGGAGCTGTTTTTT. Amino acids: CASSYSYRLNTGELFF.

The V and J genes are TRBV19 and TRBJ2-7, with 11 bases lining up with TRBD2. The J segment lost 2 bases and the V segment lost 5 bases, leaving 5 bases of the junction unmatched. The germline CDR1 and CDR2 sequences are LNHDA and SQIVND (reference sequence). The CDR3 has 15 amino acids. CDR3 in DNA: TGTGCCAGTAGTTTCCTGACTAGCGGGGCCTACGAGCAGTACTTC. Amino acid sequence: CASSFLTSGAYEQYF.

The rearrangement uses TRBV28 and TRBJ2-3; 8 positions agree with TRBD2. The CDR3 extends over 17 amino acids. V gave up 6 bases and J gave up 6 bases; unmatched junction bases: 17. Per germline, CDR1 MDHEN and CDR2 SYDVKM. CDR3 loop: CASSPGGGRPTGDTQYF. The CDR3 DNA sequence: TGTGCCAGCAGCCCCGGAGGCGGGAGGCCAACGGGGGATACGCAGTATTTT.

The chain joins TRBV2 to TRBJ2-6, with TRBD1 identical over 11 bases. The germline V gene encodes CDR1 SNHLY and CDR2 FYNNEI. V trimming: 6 bases; J trimming: 4 bases; junction bases outside the gene matches: 8. CDR3 length: 17 amino acids. DNA for the CDR3: TGTGCCAGCAGCCCAGGACAGGGGGCGCCCGGGGCCAACGTCCTGACTTTC. Protein product: CASSPGQGAPGANVLTF. Combining the CDR3 with reference TRBV2 and TRBJ2-6 gives the whole variable domain EPEVTQTPSHQVTQMGQEVILRCVPISNHLYFYWYRQILGQKVEFLVSFYNNEISEKSEIFDDQFSVERPDGSNFTLKIRSTKLEDSAMYFCASSPGQGAPGANVLTFGAGSRLTVL.

The genes are TRBV27 and TRBJ1-1; TRBD1 is a possible D gene (5 bases). V lost 6 bases to trimming and J lost 6 bases, with 14 bases between them. Germline CDR1 MNHEY, CDR2 SMNVEV (reference sequence). The CDR3 runs 13 residues. The DNA of the CDR3 is TGTGCCAGCAGCCGGGGGTGGGGATCTGAAGCTTTCTTT. It codes for CASSRGWGSEAFF.

The V call is TRBV2, the J call TRBJ2-3; tentative D call: TRBD1 (5 bases). Germline CDR1 SNHLY, CDR2 FYNNEI. The CDR3 is 13 residues long. V gave up 5 bases and J gave up 6 bases, with 12 bases separating them. CDR3 sequence reads: CASSSQQADTQYF. CDR3 DNA sequence: TGTGCCAGCAGTAGCCAACAGGCGGATACGCAGTATTTT.

J is TRBJ1-5 and V is TRBV6-1; D unresolved. CDR1 and CDR2 (germline): MNHNS, SASEGT. The CDR3 totals 12 residues. The V end was cut by 4 bases, the J end by 4 bases, with 5 bases between. CDR3 protein: CASSVRNQPQHF. The CDR3 DNA reads as TGTGCCAGCAGTGTGAGGAATCAGCCCCAGCATTTT.

The rearrangement joins TRBV7-2 to TRBJ2-7, with TRBD2 matching 15 bases. The CDR3 contains 16 residues. V shed 5 bases and J 4 bases; nucleotides not matched to a gene: 6. CDR1 is SGHTA, CDR2 FQGNSA, per germline. The CDR3 loop reads CASSPQGLAGGYEQYF. The CDR3, as DNA: TGTGCCAGCAGCCCCCAGGGACTAGCGGGAGGATACGAGCAGTACTTC.

The chain links TRBV7-2 to TRBJ2-5; TRBD1 matches at 8 bases. The trim removed 3 bases at V and 2 bases at J, leaving 8 bases unmatched. Looked up from germline, CDR1 is SGHTA and CDR2 is FQGNSA. There are 16 residues in the CDR3. CDR3 sequence reads: CASSFRTGSLQETQYF. The CDR3 DNA sequence: TGTGCCAGCAGCTTCCGGACAGGGTCCTTACAAGAGACCCAGTACTTC.

This chain joins TRBV7-3 and TRBJ2-3, with 8 nucleotides matching TRBD2. The germline CDR1 and CDR2 sequences are SGHTA and FQGTGA. The CDR3 has 15 amino acids. V shed 1 base, J shed 5 bases, and the junction held 5 bases outside the gene matches. CDR3 nucleotide sequence: TGTGCCAGCAGCTTAAATCCAGCGGGAGTAGATACGCAGTATTTT. Encoded protein: CASSLNPAGVDTQYF.

This clone has just one count. This chain connects TRBV7-2 to TRBJ2-2; possible D gene TRBD2, 5 bases. Trimming pared 2 bases from V and 7 bases from J, leaving 8 bases between. This CDR3 has 13 residues. Per germline, CDR1 SGHTA and CDR2 FQGNSA. The CDR3 loop reads CASSLIRDGELFF. The CDR3 coding sequence is TGTGCCAGCAGCTTAATTCGGGACGGGGAGCTGTTTTTT.

The rearrangement joins TRBV15 to TRBJ2-1, with TRBD2 identical over 11 bases. The CDR3 spans 18 residues. Germline CDR1 reads LNHNV; CDR2 reads YYDKDF (reference sequence). Trimming removed 3 bases from V and 0 bases from J; junction bases left unmatched: 7. CDR3 sequence reads: CATSSLAGGLSSYNEQFF. CDR3 DNA sequence: TGTGCCACCAGCAGTCTAGCGGGAGGCCTAAGCTCCTACAATGAGCAGTTCTTC.

This clone was detected once. The CDR3: CASSVTVNTGELFF. The CDR3 bases are TGTGCCAGCAGCGTGACAGTGAACACCGGGGAGCTGTTTTTT. The V call is TRBV5-6, the J call TRBJ2-2, with D possibly TRBD1 on 5 matching bases. V was pared by 4 bases and J by 1 base, with 8 bases between. The CDR3 runs to 14 residues. Germline V gene lookup returns CDR1 SGHDT and CDR2 YYEEEE.

The chain uses TRBV29-1 and TRBJ2-1, with TRBD1 identical over 8 bases. The ends lost 6 bases at V and 6 bases at J; junction bases unmatched: 19. Looked up from germline, CDR1 is SQVTM and CDR2 is ANQGSEA. This CDR3 has 17 amino acids. The CDR3 sequence: CSVPVLRRGQAANEQFF. The CDR3 DNA reads TGCAGCGTCCCAGTTTTAAGGAGGGGACAGGCGGCCAATGAGCAGTTCTTC.

This clone was seen once. The rearrangement joins TRBV18 to TRBJ2-1; 10 bases are shared with TRBD2. The CDR3 is 18 amino acids. Germline-derived CDR1 and CDR2 are KGHSH and LQKENI. The junction had 13 bases not matched to a gene; V was cut back by 4 bases and J by 4 bases. The CDR3 DNA follows: TGTGCCAGCTCACTCCTAATATCTAGCGGGAGCCTTTACAATGAGCAGTTCTTC. Protein: CASSLLISSGSLYNEQFF.

The chain is built from TRBV18 and TRBJ1-3, with D perhaps TRBD1 (5 bases). V was pared by 4 bases and J by 0 bases, with 10 bases between. CDR1 KGHSH and CDR2 LQKENI come from the germline V gene. CDR3 length equals 15 residues. The CDR3 region is CASSQGIASGNTIYF. The CDR3 bases are TGTGCCAGCTCACAGGGGATCGCCTCTGGAAACACCATATATTTT.

This rearrangement joins TRBV27 to TRBJ2-2, with 7 bases lining up with TRBD2. The CDR3 totals 21 residues. In germline, CDR1 is MNHEY, CDR2 SMNVEV (reference sequence). V shed 6 bases and J 3 bases; nucleotides not matched to a gene: 25. In nucleotides, the CDR3 is TGTGCCAGCAGGGATATGTGGGTGGATTGGGCGGGAGCTCGTCACACCGGGGAGCTGTTTTTT. This codes for CASRDMWVDWAGARHTGELFF.

J is TRBJ2-7 and V is TRBV6-5; no reliable D call. Trimming removed 0 bases from V and 0 bases from J, with 9 bases in between. The germline gives CDR1 MNHEY, CDR2 SVGAGI. This CDR3 is built from 15 residues. The CDR3 reads CASSYSNRPSYEQYF. The CDR3 DNA sequence: TGTGCCAGCAGTTACTCGAATCGGCCCTCCTACGAGCAGTACTTC.

The chain joins TRBV10-3 to TRBJ2-5, with TRBD1 matching over 7 bases. V lost 6 bases to trimming and J lost 5 bases; unmatched junction nucleotides: 6. CDR1 and CDR2 (germline): ENHRY, SYGVKD. The CDR3 spans 13 residues. As DNA, the CDR3 is TGTGCCATCAGCCCGACAGGGTCGGAGACCCAGTACTTC. This encodes CAISPTGSETQYF.